This TCR beta chain was identified in a study of blood T cell repertoires in COVID-19. For the study at large: The United States, Italy and Spain supplied acute and convalescent COVID-19 samples. T cells, B-cell-depleted T cells, or PBMCs supplied cDNA or gDNA.

In the authors' workflow: Amplification of reference gene primers provided the estimated nucleated cell counts. Generated by immunoSEQ multiplex PCR, the TCRdb table keeps only in-frame clones and is missing some. The DNA was the basis for D and trimming; V, J and clone size are from that table. The table has under 250,000 clones, roughly 80% seen once. Material: peripheral blood. This receptor was taken from a woman aged 18-29 years with acute or convalescent COVID-19.

The DNA of the CDR3 is TGTGCCAGCAGTGAACCCGCCGGTGGGGGAGGTGCTGAAGCTTTCTTT. The encoded protein is CASSEPAGGGGAEAFF. The chain is built from TRBV25-1 and TRBJ1-1, with D perhaps matching TRBD1 (5 bases). Trimming removed 2 bases from V and 6 bases from J, with 19 bases in between. Germline assignment: CDR1 MGHDK and CDR2 SYGVNS. The CDR3 consists of 16 residues.